This TCR beta chain originates from a study of CD8+CD57+ T cells in acquired aplastic anemia. Study-level background: Around 3.2 ug was the average amount of DNA from sorted CD4+ and CD8+ cells. Study findings and constraints: Both patients and controls carried the same twenty-nine CD8+ CDR3 sequences.

Genomic DNA, serving as template, underwent TCR beta VDJ and CDR3 profiling. One entry per CDR3 protein results from TCRdb running MiXCR on the reads. The sample includes under 200,000 distinct CDR3 sequences, 48% seen only once; the top ten take 1.8%. The sequenced patients had an expansion of CD8+CD57+ cells seen by flow cytometry. Each patient had severe acquired aplastic anemia. V was trimmed by 6 bases and J by 9 bases, leaving 21 bases between them. This CDR3 has 13 amino acids. Germline V gene sequence: CDR1 DFQATT, CDR2 SNEGSKA (reference sequence). To note about this clonotype: Its antigen is not identified.

The chain carries TRBV20-1 and TRBJ2-7; a weak D match, TRBD2 (5 bases). The receptor's source is a human donor with aplastic anemia. Sequenced: sorted CD4+, CD8+, or CD8+CD57+ T cells (not recorded which) from PBMCs. The CDR3 reads CSAQEDGVGGQYF. The CDR3 nucleotides are TGCAGTGCCCAAGAAGACGGGGTCGGTGGGCAGTACTTC.